The TCR beta chain described here comes from a study of cytomegalovirus exposure and HLA in healthy donors. Findings of the study overall: Within the data, a cluster of highly shared sequence variants was likely a sequencing artifact. Using the classifier, cytomegalovirus status was reportedly diagnosed with high specificity and sensitivity.

On this clone: The antigen is unknown.

This CDR3 region has 13 residues. Germline V lookup: CDR1 MDHEN, CDR2 SYDVKM. Deletions cut 6 bases from V and 6 bases from J, with 11 bases between. Healthy bone marrow donors made up the donor group. Primers: 60 Vbeta forward and 13 Jbeta reverse. The table came from immunoSEQ multiplex PCR; TCRdb's copy has only in-frame clones and leaves some out. The repertoire holds roughly 49,000 clones, with around 73% as singletons. This receptor was identified in a woman in her forties in good health and CMV-seropositive. Specimen: PBMCs. The gene calls are TRBV28 and TRBJ1-4, with D unclear. The CDR3 loop reads CASRYRRDEKLFF. As DNA, the CDR3 is TGTGCCAGCAGGTATAGGAGGGATGAAAAACTGTTTTTT.